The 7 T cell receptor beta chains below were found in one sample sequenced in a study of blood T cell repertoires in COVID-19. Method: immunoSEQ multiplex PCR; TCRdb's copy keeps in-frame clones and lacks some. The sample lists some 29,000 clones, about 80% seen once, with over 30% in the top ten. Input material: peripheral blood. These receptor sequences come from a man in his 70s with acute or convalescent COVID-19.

CDR3 nucleotide sequence: TGTGCCAGCAGCTCGACTAGCGGGCAAAGGGAGCAGTACTTC. Translated, it gives CASSSTSGQREQYF. V usage is TRBV11-2 and J usage is TRBJ2-7, with 10 positions matching TRBD2. Unmatched junction bases numbered 7, after V lost 4 bases and J lost 7 bases. CDR1 and CDR2 from the germline V gene are SGHAT and FQNNGV. The CDR3 is 14 residues long.

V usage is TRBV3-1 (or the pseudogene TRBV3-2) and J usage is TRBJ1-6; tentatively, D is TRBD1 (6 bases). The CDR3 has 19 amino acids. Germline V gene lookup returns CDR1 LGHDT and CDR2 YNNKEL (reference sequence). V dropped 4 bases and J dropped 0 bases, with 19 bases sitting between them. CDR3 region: CASSPNLDSSSSYNSPLHF. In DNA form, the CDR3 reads TGTGCCAGCAGCCCCAATCTGGACAGCTCGAGCTCCTATAATTCACCCCTCCACTTT.

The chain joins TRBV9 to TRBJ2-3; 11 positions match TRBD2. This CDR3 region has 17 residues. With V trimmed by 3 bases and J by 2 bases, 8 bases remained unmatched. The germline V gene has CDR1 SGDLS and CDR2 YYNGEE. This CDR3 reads CASSAGLAGGNTDTQYF. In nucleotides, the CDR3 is TGTGCCAGCAGCGCAGGATTAGCGGGAGGGAACACAGATACGCAGTATTTT. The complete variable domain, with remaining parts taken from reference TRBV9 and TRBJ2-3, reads DSGVTQTPKHLITATGQRVTLRCSPRSGDLSVYWYQQSLDQGLQFLIQYYNGEERAKGNILERFSAQQFPDLHSELNLSSLELGDSALYFCASSAGLAGGNTDTQYFGPGTRLTVL.

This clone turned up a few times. CDR3 DNA: TGTGCCAGCAAAATGAACTACCAAGCCTACGAGCAGTACTTC. Amino acids: CASKMNYQAYEQYF. The genes are TRBV27 and TRBJ2-7; D is unclear. This CDR3 has 14 residues. V lost 7 bases and J lost 2, with 15 bases in between. Germline loops: CDR1 MNHEY, CDR2 SMNVEV (reference sequence).

CDR3 protein: CASTSLWASEAFF. The CDR3 DNA is TGTGCCAGCACCTCATTATGGGCCTCCGAAGCTTTCTTT. The chain couples TRBV11-2 to TRBJ1-1; D is uncertain. V lost 7 bases to trimming and J lost 8 bases, with 17 bases between them. The germline V gene encodes CDR1 SGHAT and CDR2 FQNNGV. The CDR3 runs to 13 residues.

The CDR3 region is CASSLSGGTGELFF. DNA of the CDR3: TGTGCCAGCAGCTTATCAGGGGGGACCGGGGAGCTGTTTTTT. The gene calls are TRBV11-3 and TRBJ2-2; perhaps TRBD1 as D (7 bases). The CDR3 sequence is 14 residues long. Germline CDR1 and CDR2: SGHNT and YENEEA. Trimming removed 2 bases from V and 5 bases from J, with 9 bases in between.

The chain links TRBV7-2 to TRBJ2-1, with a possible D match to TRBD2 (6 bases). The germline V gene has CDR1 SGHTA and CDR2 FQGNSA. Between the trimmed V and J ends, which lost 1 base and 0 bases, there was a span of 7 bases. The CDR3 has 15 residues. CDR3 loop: CASSLGGVSYNEQFF. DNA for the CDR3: TGTGCCAGCAGCTTAGGGGGGGTCTCCTACAATGAGCAGTTCTTC.